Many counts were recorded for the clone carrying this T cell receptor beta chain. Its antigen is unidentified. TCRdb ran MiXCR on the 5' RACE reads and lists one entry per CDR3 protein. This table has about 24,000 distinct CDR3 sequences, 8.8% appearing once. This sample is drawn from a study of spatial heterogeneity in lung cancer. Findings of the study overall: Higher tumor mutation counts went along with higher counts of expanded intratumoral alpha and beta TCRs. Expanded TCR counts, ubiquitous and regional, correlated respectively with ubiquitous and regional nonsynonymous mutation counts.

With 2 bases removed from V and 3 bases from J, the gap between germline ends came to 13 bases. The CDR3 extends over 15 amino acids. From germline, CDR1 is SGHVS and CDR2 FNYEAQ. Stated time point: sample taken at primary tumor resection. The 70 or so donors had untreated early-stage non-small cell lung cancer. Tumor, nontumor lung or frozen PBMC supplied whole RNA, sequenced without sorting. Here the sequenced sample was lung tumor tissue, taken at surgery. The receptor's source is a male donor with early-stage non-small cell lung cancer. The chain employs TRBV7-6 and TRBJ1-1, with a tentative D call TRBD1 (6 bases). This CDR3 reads CASSLHRVGYTEAFF. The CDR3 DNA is TGTGCCAGCAGCTTACACAGGGTAGGGTACACTGAAGCTTTCTTT.